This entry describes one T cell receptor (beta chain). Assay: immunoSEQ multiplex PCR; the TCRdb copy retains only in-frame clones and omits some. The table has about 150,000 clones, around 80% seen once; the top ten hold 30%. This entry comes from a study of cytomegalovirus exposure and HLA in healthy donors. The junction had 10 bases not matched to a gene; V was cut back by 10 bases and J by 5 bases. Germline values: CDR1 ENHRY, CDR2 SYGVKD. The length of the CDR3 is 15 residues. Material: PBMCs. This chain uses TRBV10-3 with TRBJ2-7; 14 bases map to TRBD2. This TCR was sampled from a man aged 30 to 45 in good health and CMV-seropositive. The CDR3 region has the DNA TGTGCCACCGCAGCGGGGGGACTAGCGGGAGACGAGCAGTACTTC. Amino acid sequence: CATAAGGLAGDEQYF.